What follows are 27 T cell receptor beta chains derived from one specimen sequenced in a study of blood T cell repertoires in COVID-19. Only in-frame clones appear in the TCRdb table, and some are missing; sequencing was by immunoSEQ multiplex PCR. Of about 320,000 clones listed, approximately 82% are singletons. The sequencing input was peripheral blood. Receptors were obtained from a woman between 50 and 59 years old with acute or convalescent COVID-19.

The gene calls are TRBV7-9 and TRBJ1-1; TRBD1 is a possible D gene (5 bases). Trimming stripped 6 bases from V and 3 bases from J, with 14 bases between. The CDR3 runs to 14 residues. Germline loops: CDR1 SEHNR, CDR2 FQNEAQ (reference sequence). The CDR3 DNA reads TGTGCCAGCAGGTCTAGGACGGGGGACACTGAAGCTTTCTTT. Its translation: CASRSRTGDTEAFF. Full variable domain (rest looked up from reference TRBV7-9 and TRBJ1-1): DTGVSQNPRHKITKRGQNVTFRCDPISEHNRLYWYRQTLGQGPEFLTYFQNEAQLEKSRLLSDRFSAERPKGSFSTLEIQRTEQGDSAMYLCASRSRTGDTEAFFGQGTRLTVV.

There are a few counts of this clone. J is TRBJ1-4 and V is TRBV18; TRBD1 matches 10 bases. The CDR3 has 15 residues. Germline CDR1 KGHSH, CDR2 LQKENI. Unmatched junction bases numbered 3, after V lost 0 bases and J lost 8 bases. CDR3 region: CASSPPGQGQEKLFF. The CDR3 DNA is TGTGCCAGCTCACCACCGGGACAGGGGCAAGAAAAACTGTTTTTT.

The chain joins TRBV9 to TRBJ1-2; D gene uncertain. The CDR3 totals 12 residues. CDR1 and CDR2 (germline): SGDLS, YYNGEE. V gave up 2 bases and J gave up 5 bases, with 7 bases separating them. Here the CDR3 reads CASSVLSYGYTF. The CDR3 DNA reads as TGTGCCAGCAGCGTCCTCAGTTATGGCTACACCTTC.

V and J are TRBV2 and TRBJ2-3; a possible D gene is TRBD2 (6 bases). Per germline, CDR1 SNHLY and CDR2 FYNNEI. The V gene lost 6 bases and the J gene lost 4 bases, with 23 bases spanning the gap. The CDR3 is 17 residues long. The CDR3 DNA reads TGTGCCAGCAGGGCTTTCGGGTTAACGGGACTCCCAGATACGCAGTATTTT. Amino acid sequence: CASRAFGLTGLPDTQYF.

CDR3 sequence (DNA): TGCGCCAGCAGCCAAGGATCCGGTTACTCTGGAAACACCATATATTTT. Its translation is CASSQGSGYSGNTIYF. This chain joins TRBV4-1 and TRBJ1-3; D not resolved. The length of the CDR3 is 16 residues. V shed 1 base and J shed 0 bases, with 10 bases lying between them. Germline CDR1 reads MGHRA; CDR2 reads YSYEKL.

This clone has only one observation. The chain links TRBV19 to TRBJ1-2, with D possibly being TRBD1 (5 bases). This CDR3 has 14 amino acids. Trimming cost V 10 bases and J 3 bases, with 18 bases left between them. Looked up from germline, CDR1 is LNHDA and CDR2 is SQIVND (reference sequence). CDR3 residues: CATRSSTGHYGYTF. The CDR3 DNA is TGTGCCACCCGTTCGTCTACAGGCCACTATGGCTACACCTTC.

The chain recombines TRBV30 with TRBJ1-1; maybe TRBD1 (6 bases). The germline CDR1 and CDR2 sequences are GTSNPN and SVGIG (reference sequence). CDR3 length equals 13 residues. The CDR3 DNA is TGTGCGGGGGGAAGGGGGATGAACACTGAAGCTTTCTTT. Amino acids: CAGGRGMNTEAFF.

This clone was recorded only once. This chain's CDR3 is CASTRDFNQPQHF. In DNA form, the CDR3 reads TGTGCCAGCACCCGCGACTTTAATCAGCCCCAGCATTTT. The rearrangement joins TRBV6-5 to TRBJ1-5; D unresolved. With 7 bases removed from V and 4 bases from J, the gap between germline ends came to 11 bases. Per the germline V gene, CDR1 is MNHEY and CDR2 is SVGAGI. The CDR3 extends over 13 amino acids.

The chain employs TRBV24-1 and TRBJ1-6; 7 nucleotides align to TRBD1. CDR1 and CDR2 (germline): KGHDR, SFDVKD. The trim removed 3 bases at V and 7 bases at J, leaving 2 bases unmatched. The CDR3 covers 14 residues. CDR3 in DNA: TGTGCCACCAGTGATACAGGGGTGAATTCACCCCTCCACTTT. It is translated as CATSDTGVNSPLHF.

A few counts support this clone. CDR3 amino acids: CATRSSGANVLTF. The CDR3 DNA is TGTGCCACCAGGAGCTCTGGGGCCAACGTCCTGACTTTC. This chain uses TRBV24-1 with TRBJ2-6; D ambiguous. V was clipped by 7 bases and J by 0 bases, with 3 bases between them. There are 13 residues in the CDR3. Germline lookup yields CDR1 KGHDR and CDR2 SFDVKD.

The V gene is TRBV5-1, the J gene TRBJ2-7, with 9 bases fitting TRBD1. The CDR3 runs to 13 residues. J gave up 3 bases and V 3 bases, and 1 base lay outside the gene matches. Germline assignment: CDR1 SGHRS and CDR2 YFSETQ. The CDR3 DNA reads TGCGCCAGCAGCTCGGACAGGGGCTACGAGCAGTACTTC. Amino acids: CASSSDRGYEQYF. Full variable domain (remainder filled in from reference TRBV5-1 and TRBJ2-7): KAGVTQTPRYLIKTRGQQVTLSCSPISGHRSVSWYQQTPGQGLQFLFEYFSETQRNKGNFPGRFSGRQFSNSRSEMNVSTLELGDSALYLCASSSDRGYEQYFGPGTRLTVT.

The chain is built from TRBV27 and TRBJ1-2; D uncertain. The V end was cut by 3 bases, the J end by 1 base, with 6 bases between. The CDR3 contains 13 residues. Germline V gives CDR1 MNHEY, CDR2 SMNVEV (reference sequence). Written as DNA, the CDR3 is TGTGCCAGCAGTTTTACAGTTAACTATGGCTACACCTTC. This encodes CASSFTVNYGYTF.

This chain uses TRBV27 with TRBJ2-5; TRBD2 matches 14 bases. This CDR3 contains 18 residues. V was clipped by 5 bases and J by 8 bases; unmatched bases: 16. CDR1 is MNHEY, CDR2 SMNVEV, per germline (reference sequence). As DNA, the CDR3 is TGTGCCAGCAGTGGCCGGACTAGCGGGAGGAAAGTTCGGAGTACCCAGTACTTC. As protein: CASSGRTSGRKVRSTQYF.

The chain recombines TRBV2 with TRBJ1-1; D is perhaps TRBD1 (5 bases). CDR3 length: 12 residues. Germline V CDR1 and CDR2: SNHLY, FYNNEI. V shed 8 bases and J shed 8 bases, with 15 bases lying between them. CDR3 sequence reads: CASVLGGAEAFF. CDR3 coding DNA: TGTGCCAGCGTGCTGGGAGGGGCCGAAGCTTTCTTT. Together with reference TRBV2 and TRBJ1-1, the CDR3 gives the full variable domain: EPEVTQTPSHQVTQMGQEVILRCVPISNHLYFYWYRQILGQKVEFLVSFYNNEISEKSEIFDDQFSVERPDGSNFTLKIRSTKLEDSAMYFCASVLGGAEAFFGQGTRLTVV.

V gene TRBV5-4 combines with J gene TRBJ2-1; D might be TRBD2 (5 bases). The V and J ends lost 4 bases and 3 bases respectively, with 8 bases between them. Germline CDR1 and CDR2: SGHNT and YYREEE (reference sequence). The CDR3 is 13 amino acids. The DNA of the CDR3 is TGTGCCAGCAGCCCCGACTACTACAATGAGCAGTTCTTC. Residues: CASSPDYYNEQFF.

The chain recombines TRBV7-2 with TRBJ1-5; maybe TRBD1 (6 bases). The germline V gene encodes CDR1 SGHTA and CDR2 FQGNSA. The ends were cut back, 5 bases at V and 7 bases at J, with 18 bases in the middle. The CDR3 covers 15 residues. The CDR3 reads CASSPNQGTDQPQHF. The DNA of the CDR3 is TGTGCCAGCAGCCCGAATCAGGGGACGGACCAGCCCCAGCATTTT.

CDR3 loop: CASSQRDSPGGYTF. Written as DNA, the CDR3 is TGTGCCAGCAGCCAAAGGGACAGTCCGGGGGGCTACACCTTC. The V gene is TRBV14, the J gene TRBJ1-2, with TRBD1 identical over 7 bases. The V gene's germline CDR1 is SGHDN and CDR2 FVKESK. This CDR3 comprises 14 residues. Trimming took 2 bases from V and 8 from J; bases not matched to a gene: 8.

This clone was seen just once. This rearrangement joins TRBV19 to TRBJ1-2; D is uncertain. The CDR3 has 15 amino acids. Looked up from germline, CDR1 is LNHDA and CDR2 is SQIVND (reference sequence). Trimming cost V 4 bases and J 3 bases, with 15 bases left between them. The CDR3 nucleotides are TGTGCCAGTAGTACCTCGAGCCCTCTATACTATGGCTACACCTTC. It is translated as CASSTSSPLYYGYTF. Together with reference TRBV19 and TRBJ1-2, the CDR3 gives the full variable domain: DGGITQSPKYLFRKEGQNVTLSCEQNLNHDAMYWYRQDPGQGLRLIYYSQIVNDFQKGDIAEGYSVSREKKESFPLTVTSAQKNPTAFYLCASSTSSPLYYGYTFGSGTRLTVV.

V usage is TRBV5-1 and J usage is TRBJ2-3; 9 nucleotides match TRBD2. The CDR3 is made up of 18 amino acids. Per germline, CDR1 SGHRS and CDR2 YFSETQ. V dropped 0 bases and J dropped 2; count of bases not matched to a gene: 10. Written as DNA, the CDR3 is TGCGCCAGCAGCTTGGGTCGGGCTGGCGGGGGGGCCACAGATACGCAGTATTTT. This translates into CASSLGRAGGGATDTQYF.

The chain has TRBV9 and TRBJ1-3; D unresolved. This CDR3 has 13 amino acids. CDR1 is SGDLS, CDR2 YYNGEE, per germline. V lost 3 bases, J lost 2 bases, and 6 bases lay in between. In DNA, the CDR3 is TGTGCCAGCAGCGGAGGTCCTGGAAACACCATATATTTT. Encoded protein: CASSGGPGNTIYF. Using reference TRBV9 and TRBJ1-3 for the parts outside the CDR3, the full variable domain is DSGVTQTPKHLITATGQRVTLRCSPRSGDLSVYWYQQSLDQGLQFLIQYYNGEERAKGNILERFSAQQFPDLHSELNLSSLELGDSALYFCASSGGPGNTIYFGEGSWLTVV.

The chain combines TRBV11-2 with TRBJ1-2; no firm D call. Trimming removed 1 base at V and 4 bases at J, with 4 bases between. Looked up from germline, CDR1 is SGHAT and CDR2 is FQNNGV. The CDR3 totals 12 residues. CDR3 DNA: TGTGCCAGCAGCTTAGCTTCCTATGGCTACACCTTC. Translated: CASSLASYGYTF.

The gene calls are TRBV7-9 and TRBJ2-1; perhaps TRBD2 as D (5 bases). This CDR3 region has 14 residues. Germline CDR1 and CDR2: SEHNR and FQNEAQ (reference sequence). Trimming took off 3 bases at V and 0 bases at J, with 6 bases between the two ends. The CDR3 coding sequence is TGTGCCAGCAGCTTGGCGGGCTCCTACAATGAGCAGTTCTTC. Its translation is CASSLAGSYNEQFF.

The rearrangement joins TRBV5-1 to TRBJ1-1; possibly TRBD1 for D (6 bases). Germline-derived CDR1 and CDR2 are SGHRS and YFSETQ. CDR3 length equals 14 residues. Trimming cost V 4 bases and J 1 base, with 11 bases left between them. CDR3 loop: CASSAGTSNTEAFF. In nucleotides, the CDR3 is TGCGCCAGCAGCGCCGGGACATCGAACACTGAAGCTTTCTTT.

V and J are TRBV29-1 and TRBJ1-1, with 9 positions matching TRBD1. The CDR3 is 15 amino acids. V lost 6 bases to trimming and J lost 3 bases; unmatched junction nucleotides: 11. Germline CDR1 SQVTM, CDR2 ANQGSEA. The chain's CDR3 is CSVHPGTGSHTEAFF. CDR3 DNA sequence: TGCAGCGTCCATCCCGGGACAGGGTCCCACACTGAAGCTTTCTTT.

The chain has TRBV2 and TRBJ1-4; the match to TRBD1 covers 10 bases. V shed 4 bases and J 7 bases; nucleotides not matched to a gene: 6. CDR1 is SNHLY and CDR2 is FYNNEI in the germline V gene. This CDR3 region has 15 residues. CDR3 bases: TGTGCCAGCAGTGCCGACAGGGGGCGCGCTGAAAAACTGTTTTTT. Amino acid sequence: CASSADRGRAEKLFF.

The V and J genes are TRBV5-6 and TRBJ1-1; 10 bases map to TRBD1. Germline V gene sequence: CDR1 SGHDT, CDR2 YYEEEE. The junction had 4 bases not matched to a gene; V was cut back by 0 bases and J by 11 bases. CDR3 size: 13 residues. In DNA, the CDR3 is TGTGCCAGCAGCTTGGGGGACAGGGGATGGGCTTTCTTT. Translated, it gives CASSLGDRGWAFF.

This clone was detected once. This rearrangement joins TRBV7-9 to TRBJ2-1; 8 nucleotides match TRBD1. The V and J ends lost 0 bases and 3 bases, in that order; junction bases with no gene match: 4. The CDR3 runs 16 residues. CDR1 SEHNR and CDR2 FQNEAQ come from the germline V gene (reference sequence). CDR3 coding DNA: TGTGCCAGCAGCTTAGCCGGACAGGGCATCTACAATGAGCAGTTCTTC. Translating gives CASSLAGQGIYNEQFF.